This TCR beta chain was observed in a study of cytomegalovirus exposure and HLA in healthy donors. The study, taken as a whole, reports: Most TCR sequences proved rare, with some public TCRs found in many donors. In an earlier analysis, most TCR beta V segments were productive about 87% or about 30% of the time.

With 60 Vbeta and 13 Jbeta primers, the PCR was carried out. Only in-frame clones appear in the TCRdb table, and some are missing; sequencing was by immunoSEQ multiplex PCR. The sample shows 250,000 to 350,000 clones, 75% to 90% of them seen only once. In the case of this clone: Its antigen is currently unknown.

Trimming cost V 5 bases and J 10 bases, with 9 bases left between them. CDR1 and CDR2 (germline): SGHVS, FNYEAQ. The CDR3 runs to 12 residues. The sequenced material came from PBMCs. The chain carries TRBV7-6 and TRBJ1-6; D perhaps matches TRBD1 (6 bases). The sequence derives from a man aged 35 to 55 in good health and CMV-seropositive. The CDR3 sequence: CASSPGASPLHF. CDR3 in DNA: TGTGCCAGCAGCCCAGGGGCGTCACCCCTCCACTTT.